This passage covers 22 T cell receptor beta chains from one sample sequenced in a study of blood T cell repertoires in COVID-19. Only in-frame clones appear in the TCRdb table, and some are missing; sequencing was by immunoSEQ multiplex PCR. The repertoire holds about 400,000 clones, around nine tenths seen once, with about a tenth in the top ten. The sequencing sample was made of PBMCs or T cells enriched from blood (not recorded which). The receptors were gathered from a woman in her 50s who had recovered from COVID-19.

The rearrangement joins TRBV7-9 to TRBJ1-5; no reliable D call. Per germline, CDR1 SEHNR and CDR2 FQNEAQ (reference sequence). V lost 1 base and J lost 5, with 15 bases in between. The CDR3 sequence is 16 residues long. The chain's CDR3 is CASSLGTGKVDQPQHF. CDR3 DNA sequence: TGTGCCAGCAGCTTAGGTACGGGGAAGGTGGATCAGCCCCAGCATTTT.

This chain connects TRBV15 to TRBJ2-1; D is unclear. CDR1 is LNHNV and CDR2 is YYDKDF in the germline V gene (reference sequence). This CDR3 has 14 residues. V was clipped by 0 bases and J by 6 bases, with 9 bases between them. CDR3 nucleotide sequence: TGTGCCACCAGCAGAGATCTAAACGGCAATGAGCAGTTCTTC. It translates to CATSRDLNGNEQFF.

The gene calls are TRBV3-1 (or the pseudogene TRBV3-2) and TRBJ2-2, with TRBD2 matching over 7 bases. After removal of 3 bases from V and 7 bases from J, the junction contained 5 bases not matched to a gene. Germline values: CDR1 LGHDT, CDR2 YNNKEL (reference sequence). The CDR3 totals 14 residues. CDR3: CASSQGGLHGELFF. The CDR3 nucleotides are TGTGCCAGCAGCCAGGGAGGGCTCCACGGGGAGCTGTTTTTT.

This clone was seen once. This chain connects TRBV6-5 to TRBJ1-2; the D is unclear. The germline CDR1 and CDR2 sequences are MNHEY and SVGAGI. V was clipped by 5 bases and J by 1 base, with 8 bases between them. The CDR3 has 13 amino acids. The DNA of the CDR3 is TGTGCCAGCAGTAAATCACTTAACTATGGCTACACCTTC. The encoded protein is CASSKSLNYGYTF.

This chain links TRBV29-1 with TRBJ1-4; no clear D. The CDR3 contains 16 residues. Deletions cut 4 bases from V and 2 bases from J, with 17 bases between. CDR1 is SQVTM and CDR2 is ANQGSEA in the germline V gene. CDR3 in amino acids: CSVAEPVTPTNEKLFF. The DNA of the CDR3 is TGCAGCGTTGCCGAGCCTGTAACCCCTACTAATGAAAAACTGTTTTTT.

The chain joins TRBV6-5 to TRBJ2-2, with D tentatively TRBD2 (5 bases). V shed 2 bases and J shed 3 bases, with 13 bases lying between them. Germline V lookup: CDR1 MNHEY, CDR2 SVGAGI. This CDR3 comprises 16 residues. CDR3 in amino acids: CASSYTGESDTGELFF. The DNA of the CDR3 is TGTGCCAGCAGTTACACCGGGGAGTCGGACACCGGGGAGCTGTTTTTT.

The J gene is TRBJ2-3, the V gene TRBV7-2; 8 bases align to TRBD1. The J segment lost 4 bases and the V segment lost 5 bases, leaving 14 bases of the junction unmatched. Germline CDR1 is SGHTA and CDR2 is FQGNSA. CDR3 length equals 17 residues. The CDR3 nucleotides read TGTGCCAGCAGCCGTGGGACTGGACAGGGCAGGGCAGATACGCAGTATTTT. Its protein product is CASSRGTGQGRADTQYF.

The chain links TRBV3-1 (or the pseudogene TRBV3-2) to TRBJ2-7; maybe TRBD1 (5 bases). The CDR3 has 12 amino acids. V was trimmed by 1 base and J by 5 bases, leaving 6 bases between them. Germline loops: CDR1 LGHDT, CDR2 YNNKEL (reference sequence). The CDR3 region has the DNA TGTGCCAGCAGCCAAGCAGGGAACGAGCAGTACTTC. It encodes CASSQAGNEQYF.

The chain recombines TRBV5-8 with TRBJ1-1, with unresolved D. The V end was cut by 0 bases, the J end by 2 bases, with 8 bases between. Germline V CDR1 and CDR2: SGHTS, YDEGEE. The CDR3 contains 14 residues. CDR3 bases: TGTGCCAGCAGCTTGGTTCCAGAAAACACTGAAGCTTTCTTT. Translation: CASSLVPENTEAFF.

V and J are TRBV27 and TRBJ1-3, with D unresolved. The CDR3 is 12 amino acids. The germline V and J ends were trimmed by 11 bases and 0 bases, with 8 bases remaining between them. CDR1 is MNHEY, CDR2 SMNVEV, per germline (reference sequence). In DNA, the CDR3 is TGTGCCGTTCGAGGCTCTGGAAACACCATATATTTT. The encoded protein is CAVRGSGNTIYF.

The chain is built from TRBV28 and TRBJ1-5; tentatively, D is TRBD1 (6 bases). The CDR3 is 15 amino acids. Germline CDR1 and CDR2: MDHEN and SYDVKM. Trimming cost V 5 bases and J 9 bases, with 20 bases left between them. CDR3 protein: CASSPGVLLRGPQHF. The CDR3 DNA reads as TGTGCCAGCAGTCCAGGGGTACTCCTCAGGGGGCCCCAGCATTTT. Variable domain in full (rest from reference TRBV28 and TRBJ1-5): DVKVTQSSRYLVKRTGEKVFLECVQDMDHENMFWYRQDPGLGLRLIYFSYDVKMKEKGDIPEGYSVSREKKERFSLILESASTNQTSMYLCASSPGVLLRGPQHFGDGTRLSIL.

V gene TRBV30 combines with J gene TRBJ2-7; 11 bases agree with TRBD1. The V and J ends lost 2 bases and 2 bases, in that order; junction bases with no gene match: 2. The CDR3 has 14 residues. CDR1 and CDR2 (germline): GTSNPN, SVGIG (reference sequence). CDR3 protein: CAWSWGQGAYEQYF. In nucleotides, the CDR3 is TGTGCCTGGAGTTGGGGACAGGGGGCCTACGAGCAGTACTTC.

V gene TRBV28 combines with J gene TRBJ2-3, with 8 bases matching TRBD2. The CDR3 totals 14 residues. CDR1 is MDHEN, CDR2 SYDVKM, per germline. Germline trimming cut 6 bases from V and 8 bases from J; bases unmatched to any gene: 10. DNA for the CDR3: TGTGCCAGCAGCCAGCGGGGGTCGGTTGGTACGCAGTATTTT. It yields the protein CASSQRGSVGTQYF.

This chain links TRBV11-2 with TRBJ2-3, with TRBD1 as a possible D gene (5 bases). Trimming pared 5 bases from V and 0 bases from J, leaving 15 bases between. The germline V gene has CDR1 SGHAT and CDR2 FQNNGV. The CDR3 is 16 residues long. The CDR3 DNA reads as TGTGCCAGCAGCCCAAGGACATCGACTAGCACAGATACGCAGTATTTT. It encodes CASSPRTSTSTDTQYF.

The chain carries TRBV7-9 and TRBJ1-1, with D tentatively TRBD1 (5 bases). Germline V gene sequence: CDR1 SEHNR, CDR2 FQNEAQ (reference sequence). CDR3 size: 16 residues. V lost 1 base, J lost 0 bases, and 12 bases lay in between. In DNA, the CDR3 is TGTGCCAGCAGCTTAGATGGAGGGACGGTGAACACTGAAGCTTTCTTT. Translation gives CASSLDGGTVNTEAFF.

The rearrangement uses TRBV11-2 and TRBJ2-5, with a possible D match to TRBD2 (5 bases). Germline loops: CDR1 SGHAT, CDR2 FQNNGV. This CDR3 contains 13 residues. V lost 0 bases and J lost 5, with 7 bases in between. In DNA form, the CDR3 reads TGTGCCAGCAGCTTAGATAGGGAGGAGACCCAGTACTTC. Translation gives CASSLDREETQYF.

The chain employs TRBV6-1 and TRBJ1-4; no clear D gene. V lost 3 bases and J 5 bases, leaving 7 bases between the germline ends. The CDR3 runs 13 residues. Per germline, CDR1 MNHNS and CDR2 SASEGT. This chain's CDR3 is CASSEARNEKLFF. CDR3 in DNA: TGTGCCAGCAGTGAGGCCAGGAATGAAAAACTGTTTTTT.

This clone appeared a few times. The genes are TRBV15 and TRBJ1-2, with no clear D. CDR3 length: 14 residues. The germline V and J ends were trimmed by 0 bases and 4 bases, with 9 bases remaining between them. Per germline, CDR1 LNHNV and CDR2 YYDKDF (reference sequence). CDR3: CATSRDGVSYGYTF. The CDR3 DNA is TGTGCCACCAGCAGAGATGGTGTGAGCTATGGCTACACCTTC. The whole variable domain, filled in from reference TRBV15 and TRBJ1-2, reads DAMVIQNPRYQVTQFGKPVTLSCSQTLNHNVMYWYQQKSSQAPKLLFHYYDKDFNNEADTPDNFQSRRPNTSFCFLDIRSPGLGDTAMYLCATSRDGVSYGYTFGSGTRLTVV.

V usage is TRBV3-1 (or the pseudogene TRBV3-2) and J usage is TRBJ1-2, with D unresolved. Trimming left V 4 bases short and J 2 bases short, with 11 bases between. This CDR3 spans 14 amino acids. Germline CDR1 and CDR2: LGHDT and YNNKEL (reference sequence). CDR3 DNA: TGTGCCAGCAGCCCCGGGATCGAAAACTATGGCTACACCTTC. As protein: CASSPGIENYGYTF.

This sequence joins TRBV5-1 and TRBJ1-2, with TRBD1 as a possible D gene (6 bases). Germline CDR1 and CDR2: SGHRS and YFSETQ. Trimming took 7 bases from V and 8 from J, leaving 18 bases between them. The CDR3 totals 13 residues. CDR3 coding DNA: TGCGCCAGCTTCGGGGACAACCGGGGAGGCTACACCTTC. Residues: CASFGDNRGGYTF.

This chain connects TRBV25-1 to TRBJ1-1, with TRBD1 identical over 9 bases. The germline CDR1 and CDR2 sequences are MGHDK and SYGVNS. The trim removed 2 bases at V and 7 bases at J, leaving 17 bases unmatched. This CDR3 has 18 residues. CDR3 bases: TGTGCCAGCAGTGAAGGCAGGACAGGGGCCCTTCTAGAGGGTGAAGCTTTCTTT. As protein: CASSEGRTGALLEGEAFF.

This rearrangement joins TRBV19 to TRBJ1-1; D remains unclear. CDR1 and CDR2 (germline): LNHDA, SQIVND (reference sequence). The CDR3 runs to 13 residues. Trimming left V 6 bases short and J 0 bases short, with 8 bases between. The CDR3 DNA is TGTGCCAGTAGCCCAAGAGTGAACACTGAAGCTTTCTTT. Translated: CASSPRVNTEAFF.